This TCR beta chain comes out of a study of CXCR3-negative and CXCR3-positive naive CD8 T cells. Study results and limitations: Comparison of naive cells showed more hydrophobic TRB CDR3s in CXCR3-positive than in CXCR3-negative naive cells. The authors found comparable surface CD5 between naive subsets and inferred TCR strength from TRB CDR3 properties.

On this clonotype itself: What it recognizes is unknown.

The V gene's germline CDR1 is SQVTM and CDR2 ANQGSEA. The CDR3 has 12 amino acids. The TRB cDNA libraries were prepared by 5' RACE with UMI labels. TCRdb reprocessed the 5' RACE reads and reports one entry per CDR3 protein, with no DNA. The table for this sample gives approximately 100,000 distinct CDR3 sequences. Material for sequencing was naive CXCR3+ CD8+ T cells from blood. As for subset: CD45RO-CCR7+CD27+CD95- naive CD8+ T cells expressing CXCR3 (TNR3+). J is TRBJ1-1 and V is TRBV29-1. The receptor comes from a human donor in good health. Some clones in this sample may be carry-over from other donors' samples. This CDR3 reads CSVKMGRTEAFF.